This T cell receptor beta chain is from a study of blood T cell repertoires in COVID-19 (dated by TCRdb to the early 2020s). Regarding the research as a whole: Collaborator samples came from the United States, Italy and Spain and covered acute and convalescent phases of COVID-19. The material from the prospective study consisted of cDNA or gDNA derived from T cells, B-cell-depleted T cells, or PBMCs. Subjects who had been exposed to COVID-19, were actively infected with it, or had recovered from it provided the deeply sampled blood TCRbeta repertoires that made up the dataset. The repertoires were released in a freely available public database intended as a resource for research on the immune response to SARS-CoV-2. The samples were drawn from two sources: the first 160 participants of the ongoing ImmuneRACE study, and fewer than 1,500 subjects contributed by 6 global collaborators. Sample metadata almost always included a de-identified subject ID, COVID-19 status, age in years and sex. Where available, HLA class I and class II types were obtained from metadata supplied by the sample provider rather than from assay-based typing.

Counted from cysteine to phenylalanine, this CDR3 has 13 amino acids. Only the CDR3 DNA is retained, 39 bases long and in frame from the first base. CDR1 and CDR2 are read off the germline V gene as SGDLS and YYNGEE. The germline V end is reduced by 7 bases and the J end by 3 bases; junction bases left unmatched: 5. TCRbeta CDR3 regions were amplified from genomic DNA using the immunoSEQ Assay, a bias-controlled multiplex PCR. The source study handled its data this way. The number of nucleated cells in each sample was estimated by amplification of reference gene primers within the assay. Sequence reads were collapsed and filtered to measure the absolute abundance of every unique TCRbeta CDR3 rearrangement. For each sample, productive Simpson clonality was calculated as the square root of Simpson's diversity index across productive rearrangements. TCRdb holds this immuneACCESS table with in-frame rearrangements only. Some clones are missing; in checked studies, unresolved V genes explain under half, and the rest has no known cause. V and J calls and clone size are given by that table; D and trimming were obtained from the DNA. This sample holds 200,000 to 250,000 clones; nearly 90% were observed only once. The ten largest clones take up about a tenth of the sample.

Overall results and qualifications from the work: The amount of clinical and demographic metadata varied by source and participant and was provided uncurated.

In the prospective study, participants were roughly 18 to 100 years old, resided in about 25 geographic areas of the United States, and were enrolled through a virtual design. To assign participants to cohorts, the prospective study relied on clinical history that participants themselves reported in a screening survey and a study questionnaire. Recovered participants in ImmuneRACE Cohort 3 were defined by two consecutive negative NP/OP PCR tests, clearance by a healthcare professional, or resolution of symptoms. In the prospective study, mobile phlebotomists collected whole blood, serum and a nasopharyngeal or oropharyngeal swab from each participant. Prospective study participants could optionally give additional blood draws and questionnaires over a roughly 2-month period. Before DNA extraction, prospective study blood samples were shipped either frozen or at room temperature. Details on this clone: No cognate antigen has been identified for it. No qualities accompany the bases; no much larger clone lies one base away.

The chain is encoded by TRBV9 joined to TRBJ1-2; 8 middle bases align to TRBD1. The TCR was taken from a man aged 25 to 40 who had recovered from COVID-19. Sequencing input: PBMCs or T cells enriched from blood (not recorded which). The CDR3 in this case is CASAQGADYGYTF. The nucleotide sequence reads TGTGCCAGCGCGCAGGGGGCTGACTATGGCTACACCTTC.